Listed here is a single T cell receptor (beta chain). The antigen remains unidentified. This sample is part of a study of OX40 agonist ivuxolimab in advanced cancers. Across the whole study: Of mixed ages from about 20 to 80 and averaging about 56 years, the group was over 80% male.

The CDR3 is 14 amino acids. CDR1 is SGHNT and CDR2 is YYREEE in the germline V gene (reference sequence). V was cut by 2 bases and J by 4 bases, with 12 bases left in between. Assay used: immunoSEQ multiplex PCR; TCRdb lists only in-frame clones, some missing. The sample carries 85,000 to 90,000 clones, roughly 92% recorded once. The study's findings and limits: Both CD4+ and CD8+ T cell populations in blood had undergone clonal expansion by week 6 at 0.1 to 3.0 mg/kg.

Sample: CD4+ or CD8+ T cells sorted from blood, taken in a trial of the OX40 agonist ivuxolimab. The TCR comes from an adult with an advanced solid tumor such as melanoma, head and neck, liver or kidney cancer. The chain has TRBV5-4 and TRBJ1-1; a possible D gene is TRBD1 (5 bases). CDR3 sequence (DNA): TGTGCCAGCAGCTTCTCGGGGGAAGGCACTGAAGCTTTCTTT. This codes for CASSFSGEGTEAFF.